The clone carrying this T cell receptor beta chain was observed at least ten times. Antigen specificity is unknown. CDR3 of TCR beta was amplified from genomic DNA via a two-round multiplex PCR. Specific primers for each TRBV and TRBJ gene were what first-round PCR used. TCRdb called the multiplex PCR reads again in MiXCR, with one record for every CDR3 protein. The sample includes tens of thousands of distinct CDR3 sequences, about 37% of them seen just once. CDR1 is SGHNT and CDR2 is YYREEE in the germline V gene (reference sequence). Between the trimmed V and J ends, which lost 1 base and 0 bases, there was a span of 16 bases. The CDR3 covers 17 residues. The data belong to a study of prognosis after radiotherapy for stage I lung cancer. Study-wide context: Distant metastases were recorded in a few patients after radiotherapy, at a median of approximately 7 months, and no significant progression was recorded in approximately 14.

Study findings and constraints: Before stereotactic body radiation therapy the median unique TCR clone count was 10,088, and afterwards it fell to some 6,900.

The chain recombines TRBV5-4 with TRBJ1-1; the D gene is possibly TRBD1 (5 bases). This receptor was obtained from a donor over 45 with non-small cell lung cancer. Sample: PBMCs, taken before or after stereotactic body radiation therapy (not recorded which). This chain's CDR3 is CASSLWGIGGMNTEAFF. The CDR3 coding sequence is TGTGCCAGCAGCTTGTGGGGGATTGGGGGAATGAACACTGAAGCTTTCTTT.